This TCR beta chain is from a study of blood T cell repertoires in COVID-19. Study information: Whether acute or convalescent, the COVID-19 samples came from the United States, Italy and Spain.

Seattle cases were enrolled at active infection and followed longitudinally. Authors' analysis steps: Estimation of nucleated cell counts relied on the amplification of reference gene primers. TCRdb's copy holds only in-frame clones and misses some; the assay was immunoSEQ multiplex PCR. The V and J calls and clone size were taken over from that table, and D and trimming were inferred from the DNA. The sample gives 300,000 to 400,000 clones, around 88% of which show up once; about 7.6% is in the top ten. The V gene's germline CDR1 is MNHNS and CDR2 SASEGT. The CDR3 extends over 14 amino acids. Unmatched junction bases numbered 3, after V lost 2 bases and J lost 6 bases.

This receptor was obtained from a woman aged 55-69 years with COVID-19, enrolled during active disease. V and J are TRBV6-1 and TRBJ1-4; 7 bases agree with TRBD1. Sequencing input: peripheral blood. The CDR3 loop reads CASSESGGDEKLFF. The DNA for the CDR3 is TGTGCCAGCAGTGAATCAGGGGGAGATGAAAAACTGTTTTTT.